These 21 T cell receptor beta chains came from one sample sequenced in a study of T cells in Graves' hyperthyroidism and ophthalmopathy. Authors of the study amplified TCR beta CDR3 regions from RNA transcripts. Carried out on the TCR CDR3, a first-round RT-PCR used the HTBI primer set. TCRdb re-called the multiplex PCR reads through MiXCR, storing one row per CDR3 protein. The table records 250,000 or so distinct CDR3 sequences, roughly 15% of them present only once. The sample taken for sequencing was blood. The source of these receptors is a woman aged 35 to 49 with Graves' hyperthyroidism that later progressed to Graves' ophthalmopathy.

The CDR3 DNA sequence: TGTGCCAGCTTCACCACCCCAGGTCAGAGCACAGATACGCAGTATTTT. It encodes CASFTTPGQSTDTQYF. This chain joins TRBV18 and TRBJ2-3; no firm D call. The V gene's germline CDR1 is KGHSH and CDR2 LQKENI. V shed 7 bases and J shed 0 bases, with 17 bases lying between them. This CDR3 comprises 16 residues.

This clonotype was picked up many times. The rearrangement joins TRBV5-6 to TRBJ1-3; TRBD1 matches at 9 bases. The ends lost 1 base at V and 5 bases at J; junction bases unmatched: 7. Looked up from germline, CDR1 is SGHDT and CDR2 is YYEEEE. The CDR3 extends over 16 amino acids. The CDR3 sequence: CASSLRGQGIRNTIYF. CDR3 DNA sequence: TGTGCCAGCAGCTTGCGCGGACAGGGGATAAGAAACACCATATATTTT.

This clonotype appeared many times. This sequence joins TRBV12-3 or TRBV12-4 and TRBJ2-5; possibly TRBD2 for D (6 bases). The CDR3 sequence is 16 residues long. V was cut by 3 bases and J by 4 bases, with 18 bases left in between. CDR3 protein: CASSFPLAWGVETQYF. As DNA, the CDR3 is TGTGCCAGCAGTTTTCCTCTAGCGTGGGGAGTAGAGACCCAGTACTTC.

The genes are TRBV9 and TRBJ1-6, with D unclear. There are 13 residues in the CDR3. With 1 base removed from V and 5 bases from J, the gap between germline ends came to 4 bases. Germline V CDR1 and CDR2: SGDLS, YYNGEE. The CDR3 DNA sequence: TGTGCCAGCAGCGTAAAGCATAATTCACCCCTCCACTTT. Translation gives CASSVKHNSPLHF.

The chain joins TRBV29-1 to TRBJ1-1; D is perhaps TRBD1 (6 bases). V was shortened by 4 bases and J by 4 bases, with 10 bases between the two germline ends. This CDR3 has 12 amino acids. Germline CDR1 reads SQVTM; CDR2 reads ANQGSEA. The CDR3 here is CSVAGAGTEAFF. CDR3 coding DNA: TGCAGCGTTGCGGGGGCCGGCACTGAAGCTTTCTTT.

The chain joins TRBV9 to TRBJ2-5; TRBD2 aligns across 7 bases. Per germline, CDR1 SGDLS and CDR2 YYNGEE. This CDR3 comprises 16 residues. V lost 4 bases to trimming and J lost 1 base; unmatched junction nucleotides: 10. The CDR3 protein is CASSPKGWGGQETQYF. The DNA of the CDR3 is TGTGCCAGCAGCCCCAAAGGGTGGGGGGGCCAAGAGACCCAGTACTTC.

A note on this clonotype: A much bigger clone sits one base away, suggesting this may be a read error. This sequence joins TRBV6-1 and TRBJ2-4; the D gene could be TRBD1 or TRBD2 (6 bases each). Per the germline V gene, CDR1 is MNHNS and CDR2 is SASEGT. The CDR3 is made up of 18 amino acids. CDR3 region: CASSYAGHSPGAENIQYF. The CDR3 coding sequence is TGTGCCAGCAGTTACGCGGGACACTCTCCGGGAGCCGAAAACATTCAGTACTTC.

At least ten counts were recorded for this clonotype. The V and J genes are TRBV28 and TRBJ2-2, with TRBD2 matching over 8 bases. J was trimmed by 5 bases and V by 4 bases; bases with no gene match: 9. The CDR3 has 16 residues. CDR1 and CDR2 from the germline V gene are MDHEN and SYDVKM. CDR3 nucleotide sequence: TGTGCCAGCAGTTCCCCCGGGACTAGAAAAACCGGGGAGCTGTTTTTT. Its protein product is CASSSPGTRKTGELFF.

This clonotype was observed many times. J is TRBJ1-1 and V is TRBV6-2 or TRBV6-3; weak D call: TRBD1 (6 bases). The CDR3 runs 14 residues. CDR1 is MNHEY, CDR2 SVGEGT, per germline. V dropped 6 bases and J dropped 5 bases, with 16 bases sitting between them. The CDR3 region is CASSPRGSETEAFF. The CDR3 DNA reads TGTGCCAGCAGCCCTAGGGGGAGTGAAACTGAAGCTTTCTTT.

To note about this clonotype: At one end, the junction sequence differs from germline, possibly due to a read error. This rearrangement joins TRBV7-9 to TRBJ1-4, with 7 bases identical to TRBD1. CDR1 is SEHNR and CDR2 is FQNEAQ in the germline V gene (reference sequence). The CDR3 consists of 15 residues. CDR3 sequence reads: CASSPDRDAKEKLFF. The CDR3 nucleotides are TGTGCCAGCAGCCCCGACAGGGATGCTAAGGAAAAACTGTTTTTT.

This clonotype was picked up many times. One end of the junction is discordant with germline, which a read error may explain. This chain joins TRBV12-3 or TRBV12-4 and TRBJ2-1, with TRBD1 matching 9 bases. The CDR3 is made up of 17 amino acids. For the CDR3, the DNA is TGTGCCGGCAGCCGATTTGGGACAGGGAAAAACTACAATGAGCAGTTCTTC. As protein: CAGSRFGTGKNYNEQFF.

In this sample, this clonotype turned up many times. The CDR3 DNA reads as TGTGCCTCTGGTAAATACACTGAAGCTTTCTTT. Its protein is CASGKYTEAFF. V gene TRBV28 combines with J gene TRBJ1-1; D is ambiguous. Trimming stripped 11 bases from V and 3 bases from J, with 10 bases between. Germline CDR1 MDHEN, CDR2 SYDVKM. The CDR3 has 11 amino acids.

The sample holds many counts of this clonotype. This rearrangement joins TRBV20-1 to TRBJ2-6; TRBD2 is a possible D gene (7 bases). The CDR3 is made up of 17 amino acids. V was trimmed by 6 bases and J by 0 bases, leaving 18 bases between them. CDR1 is DFQATT and CDR2 is SNEGSKA in the germline V gene (reference sequence). Here the CDR3 reads CSAGGGGALSGANVLTF. For the CDR3, the DNA is TGCAGTGCCGGAGGGGGGGGCGCCCTCTCTGGGGCCAACGTCCTGACTTTC.

This clonotype was detected many times. This chain joins TRBV5-5 and TRBJ2-7; possibly TRBD2 for D (6 bases). Germline V gives CDR1 SGHKS, CDR2 YYEKEE (reference sequence). Trimming removed 0 bases from V and 3 bases from J, with 10 bases in between. The CDR3 sequence is 14 residues long. CDR3 amino acids: CASSLVGRDYEQYF. In DNA form, the CDR3 reads TGTGCCAGCAGCTTGGTCGGGCGGGACTACGAGCAGTACTTC.

This clonotype appeared many times. J is TRBJ2-1 and V is TRBV5-8, with D perhaps given as TRBD1 or TRBD2 (6 bases each). This CDR3 comprises 16 residues. V was shortened by 4 bases and J by 4 bases, with 18 bases between the two germline ends. The germline V gene encodes CDR1 SGHTS and CDR2 YDEGEE. CDR3 DNA: TGTGCCAGCAGCCCGACGCAGGGGAGGATTTACAATGAGCAGTTCTTC. Residues: CASSPTQGRIYNEQFF.

This clonotype came up many times. The chain couples TRBV11-3 to TRBJ1-1; D call uncertain. Germline V gene lookup returns CDR1 SGHNT and CDR2 YENEEA. This CDR3 has 13 residues. The V and J ends lost 6 bases and 6 bases respectively, with 14 bases between them. The DNA for the CDR3 is TGTGCCAGCAGTCGCGGGAACCCCTCTGAAGCTTTCTTT. Protein: CASSRGNPSEAFF. Combining the CDR3 with reference TRBV11-3 and TRBJ1-1 gives the whole variable domain EAGVVQSPRYKIIEKKQPVAFWCNPISGHNTLYWYLQNLGQGPELLIRYENEEAVDDSQLPKDRFSAERLKGVDSTLKIQPAELGDSAVYLCASSRGNPSEAFFGQGTRLTVV.

In its sample, this clonotype was seen many times. This chain connects TRBV10-3 to TRBJ1-5, with a tentative D call TRBD1 (6 bases). The CDR3 totals 13 residues. CDR1 and CDR2 (germline): ENHRY, SYGVKD. Trimming shortened V by 4 bases and J by 12 bases, and 16 bases separated the two germline ends. This CDR3 is CAISADSLTDQHF. Here the CDR3 DNA reads TGTGCCATCAGTGCGGACAGTTTGACCGACCAGCATTTT.

As regards this clonotype: A much bigger clone sits one base away, suggesting this may be a read error. The genes are TRBV5-8 and TRBJ2-1, with TRBD2 matching 13 bases. V trimming: 1 base; J trimming: 0 bases; junction bases outside the gene matches: 7. The CDR3 sequence is 19 residues long. Looked up from germline, CDR1 is SGHTS and CDR2 is YDEGEE. The CDR3 DNA is TGTGCCAGCAGCTTGAGGTGGACTAGCGGGGGCGGCTCCTACAATGAGCAGTTCTTC. Protein: CASSLRWTSGGGSYNEQFF.

This clonotype was counted many times. V is TRBV4-1 and J is TRBJ2-7; D gene ambiguous. The CDR3 consists of 11 residues. The germline V gene has CDR1 MGHRA and CDR2 YSYEKL. With 1 base removed from V and 12 bases from J, the gap between germline ends came to 10 bases. The CDR3 nucleotides read TGCGCCAGCAGCCAAGGTTCGGTGCCGTACTTC. Translated: CASSQGSVPYF.

This clonotype was observed at least ten times. This chain uses TRBV28 with TRBJ2-1; tentatively, D is TRBD2 (6 bases). Germline V gene data show CDR1 as MDHEN and CDR2 as SYDVKM. CDR3 size: 13 residues. Between the trimmed V and J ends, which lost 11 bases and 0 bases, there was a span of 11 bases. CDR3: CASRGSSYNEQFF. The DNA for the CDR3 is TGTGCCTCGCGGGGCAGCTCCTACAATGAGCAGTTCTTC.

The chain joins TRBV19 to TRBJ1-1, with D perhaps matching TRBD1 (5 bases). This CDR3 contains 14 residues. The germline V gene has CDR1 LNHDA and CDR2 SQIVND (reference sequence). Trimming took off 6 bases at V and 1 base at J, with 12 bases between the two ends. The CDR3 region is CASSITRGNTEAFF. The DNA for the CDR3 is TGTGCCAGTAGCATTACGAGGGGGAACACTGAAGCTTTCTTT.